A selection of T cell receptor beta chains follows, all from one sample in a study of shared clonotypes between healthy human individuals. Some clones are missing from TCRdb's copy, which holds only in-frame ones; the method was immunoSEQ multiplex PCR. In the table there are approximately 2.5 million clones, approximately 94% of which are singletons. Sequencing was carried out using naive CD4+ T cells from PBMCs. The receptors originated from a man aged 18 to 29 in good health. Some clones in this sample may be carry-over from other donors' samples. The CDR3 runs from the conserved cysteine through the conserved F or W. D genes are given only for firm matches. Rows give clone size only sometimes, using once, few, many, or a class for an expanded clone.

D gene | J gene | V gene | clone size | CDR3 protein | CDR3 DNA
TRBD1 | TRBJ1-1 | TRBV25-1 | few | CASSDTGGLNTEAFF | TGTGCCAGCAGTGACACAGGGGGCCTGAACACTGAAGCTTTCTTT
. | TRBJ2-2 | TRBV14 | . | CASSQQPHPGELFF | TGTGCCAGCAGCCAACAGCCGCACCCCGGGGAGCTGTTTTTT
TRBD2 | TRBJ2-1 | TRBV28 | . | CASSLPGGSYNEQFF | TGTGCCAGCAGTTTACCGGGGGGCTCCTACAATGAGCAGTTCTTC
. | TRBJ1-2 | TRBV5-6 | . | CASSANMGSGYGYTF | TGTGCCAGCAGCGCCAATATGGGATCGGGCTATGGCTACACCTTC
. | TRBJ1-5 | TRBV30 | . | CAWSPVPSNQPQHF | TGTGCCTGGAGTCCCGTACCTAGCAATCAGCCCCAGCATTTT
TRBD1 | TRBJ1-6 | TRBV5-4 | . | CASSFPDRDNSPLHF | TGTGCCAGCAGCTTCCCCGACAGGGATAATTCACCCCTCCACTTT
TRBD1 | TRBJ1-1 | TRBV19 | . | CASSMDWTGVNTEAFF | TGTGCCAGTAGTATGGATTGGACAGGGGTGAACACTGAAGCTTTCTTT
. | TRBJ1-1 | TRBV6-5 | few | CASSRIQGLNTEAFF | TGTGCCAGCAGCCGAATCCAGGGGTTGAACACTGAAGCTTTCTTT
TRBD2 | TRBJ2-5 | TRBV7-2 | . | CASSLGAGVETQYF | TGTGCCAGCAGCTTAGGAGCGGGAGTTGAGACCCAGTACTTC
. | TRBJ2-3 | TRBV2 | . | CASNLGPDTDTQYF | TGTGCCAGCAATCTGGGACCGGACACAGATACGCAGTATTTT
TRBD2 | TRBJ2-2 | TRBV7-6 | . | CASSPGLAIGELFF | TGTGCCAGCAGCCCGGGACTAGCAATCGGGGAGCTGTTTTTT
TRBD2 | TRBJ2-3 | TRBV2 | . | CASSTGTSGRAATDTQYF | TGTGCCAGCAGCACCGGGACTAGCGGGAGGGCCGCCACAGATACGCAGTATTTT
. | TRBJ1-1 | TRBV18 | . | CASSPHGGLSSEAFF | TGTGCCAGCTCACCACACGGGGGTCTTAGCTCTGAAGCTTTCTTT